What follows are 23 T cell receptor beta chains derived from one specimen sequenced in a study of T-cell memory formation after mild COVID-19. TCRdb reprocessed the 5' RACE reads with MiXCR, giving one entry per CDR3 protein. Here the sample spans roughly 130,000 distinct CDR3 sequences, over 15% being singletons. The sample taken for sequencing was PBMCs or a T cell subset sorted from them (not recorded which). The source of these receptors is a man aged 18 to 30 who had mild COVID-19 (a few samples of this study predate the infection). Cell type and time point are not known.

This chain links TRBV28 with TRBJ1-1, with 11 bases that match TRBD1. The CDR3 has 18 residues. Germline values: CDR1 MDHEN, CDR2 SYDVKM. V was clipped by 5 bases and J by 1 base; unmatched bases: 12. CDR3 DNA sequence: TGTGCCAGCAGTCCCCGGGACAGGGGGGGGAGTCAGAACACTGAAGCTTTCTTT. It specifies CASSPRDRGGSQNTEAFF.

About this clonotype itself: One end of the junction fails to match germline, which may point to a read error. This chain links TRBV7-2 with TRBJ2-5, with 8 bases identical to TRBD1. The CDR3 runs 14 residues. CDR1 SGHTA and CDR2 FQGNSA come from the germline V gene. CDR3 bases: TGTGCCAGCAACTTAGGACAGGGCAAAGAGACCCAGTACTTC. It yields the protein CASNLGQGKETQYF.

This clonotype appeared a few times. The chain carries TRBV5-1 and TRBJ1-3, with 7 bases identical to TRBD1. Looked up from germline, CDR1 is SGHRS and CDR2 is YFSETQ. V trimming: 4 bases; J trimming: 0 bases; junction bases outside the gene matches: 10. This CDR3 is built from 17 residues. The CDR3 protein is CASSAPGTANSGNTIYF. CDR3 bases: TGCGCCAGCAGCGCTCCTGGGACAGCAAACTCTGGAAACACCATATATTTT.

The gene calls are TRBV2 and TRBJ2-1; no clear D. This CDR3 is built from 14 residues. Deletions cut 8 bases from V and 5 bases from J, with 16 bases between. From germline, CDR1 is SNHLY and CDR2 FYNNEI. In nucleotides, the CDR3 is TGTGCCAGCCGCCCCGAGAGGAGCCACAATGAGCAGTTCTTC. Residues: CASRPERSHNEQFF.

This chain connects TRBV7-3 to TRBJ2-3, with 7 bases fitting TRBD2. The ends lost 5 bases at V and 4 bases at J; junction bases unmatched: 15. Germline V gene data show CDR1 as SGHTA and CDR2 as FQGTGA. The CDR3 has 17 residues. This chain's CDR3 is CASSPRVGGGSADTQYF. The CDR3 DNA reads TGTGCCAGCAGCCCCCGGGTCGGCGGGGGTTCCGCAGATACGCAGTATTTT.

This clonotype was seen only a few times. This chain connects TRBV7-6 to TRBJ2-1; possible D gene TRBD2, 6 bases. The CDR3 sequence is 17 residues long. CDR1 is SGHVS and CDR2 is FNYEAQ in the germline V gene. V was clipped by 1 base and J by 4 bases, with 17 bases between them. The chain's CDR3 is CASSLEYGTRPYNEQFF. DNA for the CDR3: TGTGCCAGCAGCTTAGAGTACGGGACTCGGCCTTACAATGAGCAGTTCTTC.

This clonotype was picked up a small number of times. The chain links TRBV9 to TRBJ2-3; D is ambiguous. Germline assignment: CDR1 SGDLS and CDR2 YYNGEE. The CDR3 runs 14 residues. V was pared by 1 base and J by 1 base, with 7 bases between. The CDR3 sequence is CASSVSGRTDTQYF. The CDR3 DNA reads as TGTGCCAGCAGCGTATCCGGCCGCACAGATACGCAGTATTTT. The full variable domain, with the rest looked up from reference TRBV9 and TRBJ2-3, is DSGVTQTPKHLITATGQRVTLRCSPRSGDLSVYWYQQSLDQGLQFLIQYYNGEERAKGNILERFSAQQFPDLHSELNLSSLELGDSALYFCASSVSGRTDTQYFGPGTRLTVL.

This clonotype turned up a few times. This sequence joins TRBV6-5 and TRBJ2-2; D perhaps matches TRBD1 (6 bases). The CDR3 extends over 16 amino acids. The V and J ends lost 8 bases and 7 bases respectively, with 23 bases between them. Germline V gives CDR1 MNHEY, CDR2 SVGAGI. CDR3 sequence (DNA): TGTGCCAGCGGACAAAGAGGGCAGGGGCGCGACGGGGAGCTGTTTTTT. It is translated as CASGQRGQGRDGELFF.

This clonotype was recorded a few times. CDR3 bases: TGTGCCAGCAGCCCGTGGGGTGGGGAAAGCTCCTACGAGCAGTACTTC. Its translation is CASSPWGGESSYEQYF. This chain joins TRBV4-2 and TRBJ2-7, with D unclear. The CDR3 loop spans 16 amino acids. CDR1 and CDR2 (germline): LGHNA, YNFKEQ. V was shortened by 4 bases and J by 0 bases, with 16 bases between the two germline ends.

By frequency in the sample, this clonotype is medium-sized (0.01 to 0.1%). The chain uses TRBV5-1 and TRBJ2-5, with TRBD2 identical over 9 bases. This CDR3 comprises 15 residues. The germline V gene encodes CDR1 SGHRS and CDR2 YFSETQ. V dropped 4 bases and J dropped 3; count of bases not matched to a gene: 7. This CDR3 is CASSPPVAGEETQYF. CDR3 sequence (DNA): TGCGCCAGCAGCCCCCCCGTAGCGGGGGAAGAGACCCAGTACTTC.

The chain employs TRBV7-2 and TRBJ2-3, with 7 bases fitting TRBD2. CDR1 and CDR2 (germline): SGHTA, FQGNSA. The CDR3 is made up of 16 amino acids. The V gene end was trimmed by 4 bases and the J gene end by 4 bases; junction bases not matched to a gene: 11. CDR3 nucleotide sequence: TGTGCCAGCAGCTCTGGGGGGGTTGGTGTACCAGATACGCAGTATTTT. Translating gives CASSSGGVGVPDTQYF.

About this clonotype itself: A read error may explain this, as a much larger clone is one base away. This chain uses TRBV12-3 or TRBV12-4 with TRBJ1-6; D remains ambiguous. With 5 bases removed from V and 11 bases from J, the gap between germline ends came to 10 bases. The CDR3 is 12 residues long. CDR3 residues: CASSPTFTPLHF. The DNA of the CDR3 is TGTGCCAGCAGTCCCACTTTTACACCCCTCCACTTT.

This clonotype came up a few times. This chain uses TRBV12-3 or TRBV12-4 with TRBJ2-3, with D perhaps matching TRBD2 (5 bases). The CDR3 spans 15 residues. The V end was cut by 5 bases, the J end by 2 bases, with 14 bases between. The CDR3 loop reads CASSPGSKITDTQYF. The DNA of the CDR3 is TGTGCCAGCAGTCCGGGGAGCAAAATCACAGATACGCAGTATTTT.

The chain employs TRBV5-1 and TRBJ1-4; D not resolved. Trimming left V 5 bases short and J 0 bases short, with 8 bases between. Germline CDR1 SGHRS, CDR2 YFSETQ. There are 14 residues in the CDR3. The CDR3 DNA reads TGCGCCAGCAGTCGGAGATCAACTAATGAAAAACTGTTTTTT. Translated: CASSRRSTNEKLFF.

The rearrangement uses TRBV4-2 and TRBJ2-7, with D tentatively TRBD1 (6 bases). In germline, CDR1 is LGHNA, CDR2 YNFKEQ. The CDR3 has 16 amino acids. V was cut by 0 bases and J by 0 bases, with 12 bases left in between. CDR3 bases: TGTGCCAGCAGCCAAGATATCAGGGGATCCTCCTACGAGCAGTACTTC. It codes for CASSQDIRGSSYEQYF.

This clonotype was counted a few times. This CDR3 is CASSRGGSNTGELFF. CDR3 nucleotide sequence: TGTGCCAGCAGCCGCGGAGGGTCGAACACCGGGGAGCTGTTTTTT. V usage is TRBV3-1 and J usage is TRBJ2-2; D might be TRBD2 (6 bases). With 4 bases removed from V and 0 bases from J, the gap between germline ends came to 9 bases. CDR1 LGHDT and CDR2 YNNKEL come from the germline V gene (reference sequence). This CDR3 region has 15 residues. The full variable domain, its missing parts supplied by reference TRBV3-1 and TRBJ2-2, is DTAVSQTPKYLVTQMGNDKSIKCEQNLGHDTMYWYKQDSKKFLKIMFSYNNKELIINETVPNRFSPKSPDKAHLNLHINSLELGDSAVYFCASSRGGSNTGELFFGEGSRLTVL.

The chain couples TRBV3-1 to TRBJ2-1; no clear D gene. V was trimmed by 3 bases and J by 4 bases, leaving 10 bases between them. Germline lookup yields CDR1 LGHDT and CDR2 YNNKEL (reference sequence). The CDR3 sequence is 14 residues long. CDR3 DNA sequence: TGTGCCAGCAGCCATTATGGAAGATACAATGAGCAGTTCTTC. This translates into CASSHYGRYNEQFF.

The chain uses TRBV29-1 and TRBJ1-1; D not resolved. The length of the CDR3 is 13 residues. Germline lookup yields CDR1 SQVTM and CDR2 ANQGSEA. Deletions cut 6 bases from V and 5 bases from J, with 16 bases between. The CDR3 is CSVAPGGGTEAFF. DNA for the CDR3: TGCAGCGTGGCCCCGGGAGGAGGTACTGAAGCTTTCTTT.

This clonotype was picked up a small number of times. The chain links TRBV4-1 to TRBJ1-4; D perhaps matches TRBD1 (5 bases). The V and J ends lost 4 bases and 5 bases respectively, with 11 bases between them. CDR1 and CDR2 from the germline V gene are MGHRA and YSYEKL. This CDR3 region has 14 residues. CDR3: CASSPLGGNEKLFF. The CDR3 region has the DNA TGCGCCAGCAGCCCCCTTGGGGGGAATGAAAAACTGTTTTTT.

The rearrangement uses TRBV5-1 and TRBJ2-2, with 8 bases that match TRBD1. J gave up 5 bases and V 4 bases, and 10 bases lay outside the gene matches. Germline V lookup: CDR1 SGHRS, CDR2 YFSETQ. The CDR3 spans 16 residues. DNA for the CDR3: TGCGCCAGCAGCCTGGTGGGACAGGATGGGACCGGGGAGCTGTTTTTT. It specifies CASSLVGQDGTGELFF.

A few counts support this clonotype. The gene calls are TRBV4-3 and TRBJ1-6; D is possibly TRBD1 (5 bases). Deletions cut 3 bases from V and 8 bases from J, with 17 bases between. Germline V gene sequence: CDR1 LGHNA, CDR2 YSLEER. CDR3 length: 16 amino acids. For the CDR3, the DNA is TGCGCCAGCAGCCAGTCCACAGCGGGGGGGTATTCACCCCTCCACTTT. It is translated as CASSQSTAGGYSPLHF.

The CDR3, as DNA: TGTGCCAGCAGCTTGGGGGACAGGGATTTCGATGAGCAGTTCTTC. It specifies CASSLGDRDFDEQFF. The chain combines TRBV7-2 with TRBJ2-1; 9 nucleotides match TRBD1. V dropped 3 bases and J dropped 8; count of bases not matched to a gene: 8. Germline lookup yields CDR1 SGHTA and CDR2 FQGNSA. The CDR3 covers 15 residues.

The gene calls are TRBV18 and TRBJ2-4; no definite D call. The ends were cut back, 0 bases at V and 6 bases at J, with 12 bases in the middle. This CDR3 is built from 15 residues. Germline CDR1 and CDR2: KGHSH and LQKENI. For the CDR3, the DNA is TGTGCCAGCTCACCACCGAATGCCGAGCCAAACATTCAGTACTTC. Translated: CASSPPNAEPNIQYF.